Presented here are 12 T cell receptor beta chains from one specimen sequenced in a study of blood T cell repertoires in COVID-19. Assay used: immunoSEQ multiplex PCR; TCRdb lists only in-frame clones, some missing. The profile shows about 230,000 clones, roughly nine tenths of them singletons. Sequenced: PBMCs or T cells enriched from blood (not recorded which). The receptors derive from a woman between 25 and 40 years old with acute COVID-19.

This chain connects TRBV12-3 or TRBV12-4 to TRBJ2-2; 7 nucleotides align to TRBD2. The V gene end was trimmed by 10 bases and the J gene end by 1 base; junction bases not matched to a gene: 3. CDR3 length equals 13 residues. The CDR3 sequence: CATPGGNTGELFF. In DNA, the CDR3 is TGTGCCACCCCGGGAGGGAACACCGGGGAGCTGTTTTTT.

The CDR3 region is CASSQETSYITGELFF. In DNA form, the CDR3 reads TGCGCCAGCAGCCAAGAGACTAGTTACATCACCGGGGAGCTGTTTTTT. The V call is TRBV4-3, the J call TRBJ2-2; D is perhaps TRBD2 (6 bases). V lost 0 bases to trimming and J lost 4 bases, with 12 bases between them. This CDR3 has 16 amino acids. Germline V lookup: CDR1 LGHNA, CDR2 YSLEER.

The CDR3, as DNA: TGTGCCACCACGGCAGGGAGGGGAAACGAGCAGTACTTC. Protein product: CATTAGRGNEQYF. V and J are TRBV27 and TRBJ2-7, with 7 bases aligning to TRBD2. After removal of 10 bases from V and 5 bases from J, the junction contained 11 bases not matched to a gene. The CDR3 runs 13 residues. Per germline, CDR1 MNHEY and CDR2 SMNVEV (reference sequence).

The J gene is TRBJ2-3, the V gene TRBV4-3, with 10 nucleotides matching TRBD2. This CDR3 comprises 17 residues. Trimming at V came to 3 bases and at J to 3 bases, leaving 9 bases not matched to a gene. CDR1 is LGHNA, CDR2 YSLEER, per germline. CDR3 bases: TGCGCCAGCAGCCAGGGGAGCGGGGGGGCTGGGACAGATACGCAGTATTTT. Protein product: CASSQGSGGAGTDTQYF.

The chain couples TRBV3-1 (or the pseudogene TRBV3-2) to TRBJ2-2, with 9 bases lining up with TRBD2. This CDR3 is built from 14 residues. Unmatched junction bases numbered 5, after V lost 7 bases and J lost 5 bases. Germline lookup yields CDR1 LGHDT and CDR2 YNNKEL (reference sequence). The DNA for the CDR3 is TGTGCCAGCACCACCAGCGGGGGGACCGGGGAGCTGTTTTTT. Its protein is CASTTSGGTGELFF.

The chain joins TRBV3-1 (or the pseudogene TRBV3-2) to TRBJ2-7; 8 bases map to TRBD1. CDR1 is LGHDT and CDR2 is YNNKEL in the germline V gene (reference sequence). Losses at the gene ends were 2 bases for V and 4 bases for J; bases not matched to a gene: 7. This CDR3 spans 15 amino acids. For the CDR3, the DNA is TGTGCCAGCAGCCAATCGACAGGGGAAATTTACGAGCAGTACTTC. It specifies CASSQSTGEIYEQYF.

The chain employs TRBV6-5 and TRBJ1-5; D gene ambiguous. CDR1 is MNHEY, CDR2 SVGAGI, per germline. V was trimmed by 7 bases and J by 0 bases, leaving 10 bases between them. There are 14 residues in the CDR3. Here the CDR3 DNA reads TGTGCCAGCATGGCGGAGTATAGCAATCAGCCCCAGCATTTT. As protein: CASMAEYSNQPQHF.

The V and J genes are TRBV5-4 and TRBJ2-7; weak D call: TRBD1 (5 bases). This CDR3 comprises 12 residues. Germline CDR1 is SGHNT and CDR2 is YYREEE (reference sequence). V was clipped by 4 bases and J by 6 bases, with 11 bases between them. The CDR3 here is CASSMHRGEQYF. The CDR3 DNA sequence: TGTGCCAGCAGCATGCATAGGGGCGAGCAGTACTTC.

V usage is TRBV28 and J usage is TRBJ2-7, with D possibly being TRBD1 (6 bases). Per germline, CDR1 MDHEN and CDR2 SYDVKM. V was clipped by 5 bases and J by 5 bases, with 16 bases between them. The CDR3 totals 14 residues. CDR3 sequence reads: CASSTSRQVNEQYF. The CDR3 region has the DNA TGTGCCAGCAGTACCAGTAGACAGGTAAACGAGCAGTACTTC.

Comment on this clone: Because the CDR3's place on the DNA is in doubt, the DNA is left out and the CDR3 is given as listed by TCRdb. The chain carries TRBV20-1 and TRBJ2-3; the table gives TRBD2 as D, unverified against the DNA. The CDR3 totals 17 residues, both ends included. Germline loops: CDR1 DFQATT, CDR2 SNEGSKA (reference sequence). CDR3 amino acids: CSASLGTGGAFTDTQYF.

J is TRBJ2-3 and V is TRBV6-2 or TRBV6-3; TRBD1 is a possible D gene (6 bases). Trimming took off 4 bases at V and 5 bases at J, with 16 bases between the two ends. CDR3 size: 15 residues. CDR1 MNHEY and CDR2 SVGEGT come from the germline V gene. CDR3 sequence reads: CASSSGQGFQDTQYF. In DNA, the CDR3 is TGTGCCAGCAGTTCGGGGCAGGGGTTCCAAGATACGCAGTATTTT.

This chain links TRBV14 with TRBJ2-7, with TRBD2 matching over 7 bases. The CDR3 has 15 amino acids. J gave up 3 bases and V 4 bases, and 9 bases lay outside the gene matches. Germline V gene lookup returns CDR1 SGHDN and CDR2 FVKESK. The CDR3 DNA reads as TGTGCCAGCAGCCCGCCTCTGTCTAGCGGCTACGAGCAGTACTTC. Its translation: CASSPPLSSGYEQYF.